The 23 T cell receptor beta chains reported below all come from one sample, sequenced in a study of CD8+ T cells in alopecia areata. After isolation, RNA underwent reverse transcription to generate cDNA as the sequencing template. Profiled with immunoSEQ multiplex PCR; TCRdb holds only in-frame clones, not every one. The table has about 160,000 clones, under 70% seen once. Treatment specified: oral pan-JAK inhibitor, 5-10 mg twice daily. Material: CD4+ T cells sorted from blood, obtained at week 4, from a patient treated with tofacitinib. Receptor source: a human donor with alopecia areata.

CDR3 sequence reads: CASRGTGGDNEQFF. CDR3 in DNA: TGCGCCAGCAGGGGGACAGGTGGGGACAATGAGCAGTTCTTC. The chain uses TRBV4-1 and TRBJ2-1, with 8 bases matching TRBD1. The CDR3 has 14 residues. With V trimmed by 6 bases and J by 5 bases, 6 bases remained unmatched. Germline loops: CDR1 MGHRA, CDR2 YSYEKL.

This chain uses TRBV2 with TRBJ1-2, with D hard to call. Trimming left V 1 base short and J 0 bases short, with 6 bases between. The CDR3 has 14 residues. Germline V lookup: CDR1 SNHLY, CDR2 FYNNEI. Written as DNA, the CDR3 is TGTGCCAGCAGTGAAGTAGAACCTAACTATGGCTACACCTTC. This translates into CASSEVEPNYGYTF.

V gene TRBV30 combines with J gene TRBJ2-5, with D possibly matching TRBD1 (6 bases). This CDR3 is built from 16 residues. The V and J ends lost 0 bases and 5 bases respectively, with 19 bases between them. Germline CDR1 reads GTSNPN; CDR2 reads SVGIG (reference sequence). CDR3 coding DNA: TGTGCCTGGAGTGTACAGCCCCAGGGGATAATGGAGACCCAGTACTTC. The encoded protein is CAWSVQPQGIMETQYF.

This clone has just a few counts. The chain recombines TRBV7-2 with TRBJ1-2; 8 positions agree with TRBD1. The V gene's germline CDR1 is SGHTA and CDR2 FQGNSA. After removal of 5 bases from V and 2 bases from J, the junction contained 4 bases not matched to a gene. This CDR3 comprises 14 residues. DNA for the CDR3: TGTGCCAGCAGCCCACAGGGGGGGAACTATGGCTACACCTTC. As protein: CASSPQGGNYGYTF.

The rearrangement links TRBV30 to TRBJ1-5; 7 bases map to TRBD1. Germline CDR1 reads GTSNPN; CDR2 reads SVGIG (reference sequence). The CDR3 has 14 amino acids. With 1 base clipped from V and 9 bases from J, the junction kept 9 bases outside the gene matches. This CDR3 reads CAWSGGQVLRPQHF. DNA of the CDR3: TGTGCCTGGAGTGGCGGACAGGTACTAAGGCCCCAGCATTTT. Based on the CDR3 plus reference TRBV30 and TRBJ1-5, the full variable domain is SQTIHQWPATLVQPVGSPLSLECTVEGTSNPNLYWYRQAAGRGLQLLFYSVGIGQISSEVPQNLSASRPQDRQFILSSKKLLLSDSGFYLCAWSGGQVLRPQHFGDGTRLSIL.

This clone was counted only a few times. The chain is built from TRBV29-1 and TRBJ1-4; tentatively, D is TRBD1 (5 bases). The germline V gene encodes CDR1 SQVTM and CDR2 ANQGSEA. CDR3 length: 14 amino acids. V was pared by 6 bases and J by 8 bases, with 19 bases between. The CDR3 DNA follows: TGCAGCGTCTATAGGGGAGACCCCGGGGAAAAACTGTTTTTT. Residues: CSVYRGDPGEKLFF.

The chain is built from TRBV30 and TRBJ1-6; 10 bases match TRBD1. Germline V gene data show CDR1 as GTSNPN and CDR2 as SVGIG (reference sequence). The length of the CDR3 is 16 residues. Germline trimming cut 3 bases from V and 3 bases from J; bases unmatched to any gene: 5. The CDR3 coding sequence is TGTGCCTGGAGCGTCCGGACAGGGGGCTATAATTCACCCCTCCACTTT. Protein sequence: CAWSVRTGGYNSPLHF.

This clone has more than one count but fewer than ten. The gene calls are TRBV29-1 and TRBJ1-1; D is unclear. This CDR3 region has 15 residues. Germline values: CDR1 SQVTM, CDR2 ANQGSEA. V lost 4 bases to trimming and J lost 3 bases, with 18 bases between them. CDR3 DNA sequence: TGCAGCGTTGCCCTGGGTCGCCTGAGTGACACTGAAGCTTTCTTT. Its translation is CSVALGRLSDTEAFF.

This clone has just a few counts. The same CDR3 can be traced to other DNA sequences in this sample. The V call is TRBV30, the J call TRBJ1-5; D is unresolved. Trimming shortened V by 0 bases and J by 4 bases, and 7 bases separated the two germline ends. Germline-derived CDR1 and CDR2 are GTSNPN and SVGIG (reference sequence). The CDR3 extends over 13 amino acids. CDR3 residues: CAWSVRGNQPQHF. In nucleotides, the CDR3 is TGTGCCTGGAGTGTACGAGGGAATCAGCCCCAGCATTTT.

The chain employs TRBV27 and TRBJ1-1; a possible D gene is TRBD1 (6 bases). This CDR3 spans 11 amino acids. From germline, CDR1 is MNHEY and CDR2 SMNVEV (reference sequence). V was clipped by 8 bases and J by 3 bases, with 7 bases between them. CDR3 sequence (DNA): TGTGCCAGCGGACAGTACACTGAAGCTTTCTTT. This codes for CASGQYTEAFF.

This clone was seen a few times. The V and J genes are TRBV7-9 and TRBJ1-6; the D is unclear. The V end was cut by 2 bases, the J end by 10 bases, with 15 bases between. The CDR3 is made up of 15 amino acids. The germline V gene has CDR1 SEHNR and CDR2 FQNEAQ (reference sequence). The CDR3 reads CASSLRSAKGSPLHF. The DNA of the CDR3 is TGTGCCAGCAGCTTACGGTCGGCGAAAGGATCACCCCTCCACTTT.

V gene TRBV30 combines with J gene TRBJ2-7; 8 nucleotides align to TRBD1. V lost 3 bases and J lost 6; bases outside the gene matches: 10. The CDR3 consists of 14 residues. Germline lookup yields CDR1 GTSNPN and CDR2 SVGIG (reference sequence). DNA of the CDR3: TGTGCCTGGAGACCCTTCGGACAGGGTGGCGAGCAGTACTTC. It translates to CAWRPFGQGGEQYF. Based on the CDR3 plus reference TRBV30 and TRBJ2-7, the full variable domain is SQTIHQWPATLVQPVGSPLSLECTVEGTSNPNLYWYRQAAGRGLQLLFYSVGIGQISSEVPQNLSASRPQDRQFILSSKKLLLSDSGFYLCAWRPFGQGGEQYFGPGTRLTVT.

The genes are TRBV29-1 and TRBJ2-1, with 9 bases matching TRBD2. The germline gives CDR1 SQVTM, CDR2 ANQGSEA. With 6 bases clipped from V and 10 bases from J, the junction kept 13 bases outside the gene matches. This CDR3 contains 14 residues. DNA for the CDR3: TGCAGCGTCATCAGCGGGGGGCTTTACAGAGAGCAGTTCTTC. Residues: CSVISGGLYREQFF.

CDR3 in amino acids: CAWSVGLNTGELFF. The CDR3 DNA reads TGTGCCTGGAGTGTAGGACTAAACACCGGGGAGCTGTTTTTT. The rearrangement links TRBV30 to TRBJ2-2, with D possibly matching TRBD2 (6 bases). Germline CDR1 and CDR2: GTSNPN and SVGIG (reference sequence). This CDR3 contains 14 residues. V was cut by 0 bases and J by 2 bases, with 7 bases left in between. The whole variable domain, remainder taken from reference TRBV30 and TRBJ2-2, is SQTIHQWPATLVQPVGSPLSLECTVEGTSNPNLYWYRQAAGRGLQLLFYSVGIGQISSEVPQNLSASRPQDRQFILSSKKLLLSDSGFYLCAWSVGLNTGELFFGEGSRLTVL.

This rearrangement joins TRBV30 to TRBJ2-4; D not resolved. Trimming stripped 1 base from V and 0 bases from J, with 1 base between. The CDR3 length is 12 residues. Germline CDR1 GTSNPN, CDR2 SVGIG (reference sequence). Here the CDR3 reads CAWSGAKNIQYF. The CDR3 DNA is TGTGCCTGGAGTGGAGCCAAAAACATTCAGTACTTC.

The chain recombines TRBV30 with TRBJ2-1; D may correspond to TRBD1 or TRBD2 (5 bases each). V lost 8 bases to trimming and J lost 12 bases, with 14 bases between them. There are 10 residues in the CDR3. Per the germline V gene, CDR1 is GTSNPN and CDR2 is SVGIG (reference sequence). The CDR3 DNA reads as TGTGCCGCCCTCCCGGGGCCGCAGTTCTTC. Its protein product is CAALPGPQFF.

The chain employs TRBV5-1 and TRBJ2-1; possible D gene TRBD2, 6 bases. The CDR3 has 16 residues. V was clipped by 0 bases and J by 5 bases, with 15 bases between them. Germline V gene lookup returns CDR1 SGHRS and CDR2 YFSETQ. CDR3 sequence: CASSLAWSSVDNEQFF. In DNA, the CDR3 is TGCGCCAGCAGCTTGGCGTGGTCTAGCGTCGACAATGAGCAGTTCTTC. Complete variable domain (other parts from reference TRBV5-1 and TRBJ2-1): KAGVTQTPRYLIKTRGQQVTLSCSPISGHRSVSWYQQTPGQGLQFLFEYFSETQRNKGNFPGRFSGRQFSNSRSEMNVSTLELGDSALYLCASSLAWSSVDNEQFFGPGTRLTVL.

V is TRBV4-3 and J is TRBJ1-1, with D perhaps matching TRBD1 (6 bases). From germline, CDR1 is LGHNA and CDR2 YSLEER. The length of the CDR3 is 13 residues. V lost 3 bases to trimming and J lost 11 bases, with 16 bases between them. The CDR3 protein is CASSQANRVWAFF. CDR3 bases: TGCGCCAGCAGCCAGGCGAACAGGGTGTGGGCTTTCTTT.

CDR3 bases: TGTGCCTGGAGTCCCGTGGGGGAGACCCAGTACTTC. Encoded protein: CAWSPVGETQYF. This rearrangement joins TRBV30 to TRBJ2-5; D remains ambiguous. CDR3 size: 12 residues. Trimming took 2 bases from V and 5 from J, leaving 9 bases between them. The germline gives CDR1 GTSNPN, CDR2 SVGIG (reference sequence).

The V call is TRBV7-2, the J call TRBJ1-5, with no clear D. Germline CDR1 SGHTA, CDR2 FQGNSA. Trimming took 2 bases from V and 4 from J, leaving 6 bases between them. This CDR3 contains 13 residues. The CDR3 spells CASSLHQNQPQHF. The CDR3 DNA follows: TGTGCCAGCAGCTTACACCAGAATCAGCCCCAGCATTTT. Using reference TRBV7-2 and TRBJ1-5 for the parts outside the CDR3, the full variable domain is GAGVSQSPSNKVTEKGKDVELRCDPISGHTALYWYRQSLGQGLEFLIYFQGNSAPDKSGLPSDRFSAERTGGSVSTLTIQRTQQEDSAVYLCASSLHQNQPQHFGDGTRLSIL.

The chain has TRBV18 and TRBJ1-1; D not certain. CDR1 is KGHSH and CDR2 is LQKENI in the germline V gene. The V end was cut by 2 bases, the J end by 12 bases, with 16 bases between. The CDR3 sequence is 13 residues long. The DNA of the CDR3 is TGTGCCAGCTCACCAGGAGGCCTCCCTGTCCCTTTCTTT. Its protein product is CASSPGGLPVPFF.

This clone was found once. The V gene is TRBV30, the J gene TRBJ2-7; D unresolved. The CDR3 runs 15 residues. Deletions cut 0 bases from V and 2 bases from J, with 14 bases between. CDR1 GTSNPN and CDR2 SVGIG come from the germline V gene (reference sequence). CDR3 nucleotide sequence: TGTGCCTGGAGTGTAATTCGGCAGTCCACCTACGAGCAGTACTTC. Its protein product is CAWSVIRQSTYEQYF.

This clone was seen a few times. The rearrangement joins TRBV29-1 to TRBJ2-1; TRBD2 matches 12 bases. J lost 5 bases, V lost 6 bases, and 5 bases had no gene match. This CDR3 has 14 residues. CDR1 is SQVTM and CDR2 is ANQGSEA in the germline V gene. CDR3 bases: TGCAGCGTGGTGGGACTAGCGGGCAACAATGAGCAGTTCTTC. It yields the protein CSVVGLAGNNEQFF.